Here is one TCR beta chain with its context. The sample originates from a study of blood T cell repertoires in COVID-19. Study summary: Researchers got acute and convalescent COVID-19 samples from the United States, Italy and Spain.

Clones were read by immunoSEQ multiplex PCR, and TCRdb kept only the in-frame ones, dropping some. Of approximately 150,000 clones listed, around 84% are singletons. V lost 3 bases, J lost 0 bases, and 4 bases lay in between. There are 13 residues in the CDR3. The V call is TRBV12-3 or TRBV12-4, the J call TRBJ2-3; D remains unclear. The source material was PBMCs or T cells enriched from blood (not recorded which). The TCR originated in a woman between 45 and 65 years old who had recovered from COVID-19. CDR3 sequence (DNA): TGTGCCAGCAGTTTCGGGAGCACAGATACGCAGTATTTT. Amino acids: CASSFGSTDTQYF.